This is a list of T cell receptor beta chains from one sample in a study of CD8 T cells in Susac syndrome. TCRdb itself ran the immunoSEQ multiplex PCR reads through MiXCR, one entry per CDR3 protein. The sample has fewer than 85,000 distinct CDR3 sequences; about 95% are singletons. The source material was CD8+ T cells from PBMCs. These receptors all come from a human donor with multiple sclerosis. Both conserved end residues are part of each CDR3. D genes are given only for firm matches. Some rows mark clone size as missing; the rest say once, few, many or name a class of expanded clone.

DNA: TGTGCCAGCAGTTTACGGCTCGGATCCTACGAGCAGTACTTC
CDR3: CASSLRLGSYEQYF
size: .
D: .
length: 14
V: TRBV27
J: TRBJ2-7

DNA: TGTGCCACCAGCAGAGATCGGGGGGGGCACCAGCCCCAGCATTTT
CDR3: CATSRDRGGHQPQHF
size: .
D: .
length: 15
V: TRBV15
J: TRBJ1-5

DNA: TGTGCCAGCAGTAGACAGGGATTGAACACTGAAGCTTTCTTT
CDR3: CASSRQGLNTEAFF
size: .
D: TRBD1
length: 14
V: TRBV27
J: TRBJ1-1

DNA: TGTGCCAGCAGTCCGGTAGCCTTCCAAGAGACCCAGTACTTC
CDR3: CASSPVAFQETQYF
size: .
D: .
length: 14
V: TRBV25-1
J: TRBJ2-5

DNA: TGTGCCAGCAGCTTAGCGCGGGCTGAAGCTTTCTTT
CDR3: CASSLARAEAFF
size: .
D: .
length: 12
V: TRBV7-9
J: TRBJ1-1

DNA: TGTGCCAGCAGCTTAGGCGGGAGTCGTACAGATACGCAGTATTTT
CDR3: CASSLGGSRTDTQYF
size: .
D: TRBD2
length: 15
V: TRBV7-6
J: TRBJ2-3

DNA: TGTGCCAGCAGCTCGTGGCAGACAGAGGGGGGTGAAGCTTTCTTT
CDR3: CASSSWQTEGGEAFF
size: .
D: .
length: 15
V: TRBV7-9
J: TRBJ1-1

DNA: TGCGCCAGCAGCTTGGATCCTAGCGGTCCCTACGAGCAGTACTTC
CDR3: CASSLDPSGPYEQYF
size: .
D: TRBD2
length: 15
V: TRBV5-1
J: TRBJ2-7

DNA: TGCGCCAGCAGTCTTGGAGGGAACCCTGGCTACACCTTC
CDR3: CASSLGGNPGYTF
size: .
D: .
length: 13
V: TRBV23-1
J: TRBJ1-2

DNA: TGTGCCAGCAGCCAGGAATGGGACACCGGGGAGCTGTTTTTT
CDR3: CASSQEWDTGELFF
size: .
D: .
length: 14
V: TRBV4-2
J: TRBJ2-2

DNA: TGTGCCAGCAGCCGGGGACAGGGGATGAACGAGCAGTACTTC
CDR3: CASSRGQGMNEQYF
size: .
D: TRBD1
length: 14
V: TRBV7-9
J: TRBJ2-7

DNA: TGTGCCAGCAGTTTTGGGACACCTGGACGTTACGAGCAGTACTTC
CDR3: CASSFGTPGRYEQYF
size: .
D: .
length: 15
V: TRBV27
J: TRBJ2-7

DNA: TGCGCCAGCAGCGAAGAGGACGGGGTACCTCGGGAGCAGTACTTC
CDR3: CASSEEDGVPREQYF
size: once
D: .
length: 15
V: TRBV4-1
J: TRBJ2-7

DNA: TGTGCCAGCGAGGAACGGGGGGCCTCCTACAATGAGCAGTTCTTC
CDR3: CASEERGASYNEQFF
size: .
D: .
length: 15
V: TRBV2
J: TRBJ2-1

DNA: TGTGCCAGCAGCTATTCTAGCGGGGGGGACGCCGGGGAGCTGTTTTTT
CDR3: CASSYSSGGDAGELFF
size: .
D: TRBD2
length: 16
V: TRBV13
J: TRBJ2-2

DNA: TGCAGGTCGACAGTAAACAATGAGCAGTTCTTC
CDR3: CRSTVNNEQFF
size: .
D: .
length: 11
V: TRBV29-1
J: TRBJ2-1

DNA: TGTGCCAGCAGTTCCTACTTTGGACAGGGCGAGGGAGCTTTCTTT
CDR3: CASSSYFGQGEGAFF
size: .
D: TRBD1
length: 15
V: TRBV27
J: TRBJ1-1

DNA: TGTGCCAGCAGGACAGGGGGCCGGTCCTACAATGAGCAGTTCTTC
CDR3: CASRTGGRSYNEQFF
size: .
D: TRBD1
length: 15
V: TRBV6-5
J: TRBJ2-1

DNA: TGTGCCACCAGCAGTGGCCGGGACCTTCATACGCAGTATTTT
CDR3: CATSSGRDLHTQYF
size: .
D: .
length: 14
V: TRBV15
J: TRBJ2-3

DNA: TGTGCCAGCAGCGGTGCTAGCGGGGGATACAATGAGCAGTTCTTC
CDR3: CASSGASGGYNEQFF
size: .
D: TRBD2
length: 15
V: TRBV9
J: TRBJ2-1

DNA: TGTGCCACCAGCAGCCGGGCTGCGAACACCGGGGAGCTGTTTTTT
CDR3: CATSSRAANTGELFF
size: .
D: .
length: 15
V: TRBV15
J: TRBJ2-2

DNA: TGTGCCAGTAGTATCAGGACAGGGAGTAACGAGCAGTACTTC
CDR3: CASSIRTGSNEQYF
size: .
D: TRBD1
length: 14
V: TRBV19
J: TRBJ2-7

DNA: TGTGCCTGGAGTGACACTATGGATACGCAGTATTTT
CDR3: CAWSDTMDTQYF
size: .
D: .
length: 12
V: TRBV30
J: TRBJ2-3

DNA: TGTGCCAGCAGCCCCGGGACAGGGTCCATGAACACTGAAGCTTTCTTT
CDR3: CASSPGTGSMNTEAFF
size: .
D: TRBD1
length: 16
V: TRBV7-9
J: TRBJ1-1

DNA: TGTGCCAGCAGCCGAAGTCATGGAGAAGAGACCCAGTACTTC
CDR3: CASSRSHGEETQYF
size: .
D: .
length: 14
V: TRBV3-1
J: TRBJ2-5

DNA: TGCAGTGCTCGACAGGGCTGGACTGAAGCTTTCTTT
CDR3: CSARQGWTEAFF
size: once
D: TRBD1
length: 12
V: TRBV20-1
J: TRBJ1-1

DNA: TGTGCCAGCAGCTTACTTGGGGAGTTCAAGTACTTC
CDR3: CASSLLGEFKYF
size: .
D: .
length: 12
V: TRBV7-9
J: TRBJ2-4

DNA: TGTGCCAGCAGAGGGGAGGACAGCTACGAGCAGTACTTC
CDR3: CASRGEDSYEQYF
size: .
D: .
length: 13
V: TRBV2
J: TRBJ2-7

DNA: TGTGCCAGCAGTTCCCGGGACAATGGAATCCCACCCCTCCACTTT
CDR3: CASSSRDNGIPPLHF
size: .
D: .
length: 15
V: TRBV12-3/TRBV12-4
J: TRBJ1-6

DNA: TGTGCCAGTACGGGGATTAGCAATCAGCCCCAGCATTTT
CDR3: CASTGISNQPQHF
size: .
D: .
length: 13
V: TRBV19
J: TRBJ1-5

DNA: TGTGCCAGCAGTCGTGGGGAGGGCAATCAGCCCCAGCATTTT
CDR3: CASSRGEGNQPQHF
size: .
D: .
length: 14
V: TRBV12-3/TRBV12-4
J: TRBJ1-5